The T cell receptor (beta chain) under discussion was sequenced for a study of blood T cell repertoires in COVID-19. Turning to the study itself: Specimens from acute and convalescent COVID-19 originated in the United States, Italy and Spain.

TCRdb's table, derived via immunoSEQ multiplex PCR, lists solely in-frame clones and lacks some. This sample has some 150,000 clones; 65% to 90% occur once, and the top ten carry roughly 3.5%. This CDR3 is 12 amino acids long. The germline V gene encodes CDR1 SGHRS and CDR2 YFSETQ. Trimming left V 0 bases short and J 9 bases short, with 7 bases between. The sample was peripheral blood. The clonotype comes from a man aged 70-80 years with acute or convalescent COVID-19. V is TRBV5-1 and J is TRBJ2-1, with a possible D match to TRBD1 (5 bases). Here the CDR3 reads CASSLEGLEQFF. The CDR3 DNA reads TGCGCCAGCAGCTTGGAGGGGCTTGAGCAGTTCTTC.